Each of the 14 T cell receptor beta chains below was sequenced from the same sample in a study of cytomegalovirus exposure and HLA in healthy donors. The PCR contained 60 Vbeta and 13 Jbeta primers. Assay used: immunoSEQ multiplex PCR; TCRdb lists only in-frame clones, some missing. The sample lists 95,000 to 150,000 clones; over 15% were seen once. Input material: PBMCs. These receptors all come from a young woman in good health and CMV-seronegative.

This clone was counted between two and nine times. The V and J genes are TRBV30 and TRBJ2-1; 13 bases fit TRBD2. The CDR3 is 16 residues long. Per germline, CDR1 GTSNPN and CDR2 SVGIG (reference sequence). V lost 1 base to trimming and J lost 7 bases; unmatched junction nucleotides: 7. In nucleotides, the CDR3 is TGTGCCTGGAGTGGGGGACTAGCGGGATACATGAATGAGCAGTTCTTC. It yields the protein CAWSGGLAGYMNEQFF. Looking up the rest from reference TRBV30 and TRBJ2-1 gives the full variable domain: SQTIHQWPATLVQPVGSPLSLECTVEGTSNPNLYWYRQAAGRGLQLLFYSVGIGQISSEVPQNLSASRPQDRQFILSSKKLLLSDSGFYLCAWSGGLAGYMNEQFFGPGTRLTVL.

The chain is built from TRBV15 and TRBJ1-2; TRBD1 might be the D (5 bases). CDR1 LNHNV and CDR2 YYDKDF come from the germline V gene (reference sequence). The CDR3 is 15 residues long. With 0 bases removed from V and 4 bases from J, the gap between germline ends came to 12 bases. CDR3 residues: CATSRDYRGTYGYTF. DNA for the CDR3: TGTGCCACCAGCAGAGATTATCGGGGGACCTATGGCTACACCTTC. Filled out from reference TRBV15 and TRBJ1-2, the complete variable domain reads DAMVIQNPRYQVTQFGKPVTLSCSQTLNHNVMYWYQQKSSQAPKLLFHYYDKDFNNEADTPDNFQSRRPNTSFCFLDIRSPGLGDTAMYLCATSRDYRGTYGYTFGSGTRLTVV.

The rearrangement links TRBV4-1 to TRBJ2-1; 7 bases line up with TRBD2. The V gene's germline CDR1 is MGHRA and CDR2 YSYEKL. V shed 6 bases and J 7 bases; nucleotides not matched to a gene: 18. This CDR3 is 17 amino acids long. The chain's CDR3 is CASSSILRALGGNEQFF. The CDR3 region has the DNA TGCGCCAGCAGTTCTATTCTTAGGGCCCTGGGGGGGAATGAGCAGTTCTTC.

The rearrangement uses TRBV29-1 and TRBJ2-5, with D perhaps TRBD1 (5 bases). The CDR3 covers 12 residues. The V gene's germline CDR1 is SQVTM and CDR2 ANQGSEA. Trimming took off 8 bases at V and 5 bases at J, with 15 bases between the two ends. For the CDR3, the DNA is TGCAGCTGTGGCAGGGTGGAGGAGACCCAGTACTTC. This sequence encodes CSCGRVEETQYF.

The chain employs TRBV7-9 and TRBJ2-7; TRBD1 aligns across 10 bases. Germline trimming cut 1 base from V and 2 bases from J; bases unmatched to any gene: 2. In germline, CDR1 is SEHNR, CDR2 FQNEAQ (reference sequence). CDR3 length: 15 residues. CDR3 DNA sequence: TGTGCCAGCAGCTTAGAAGGGACAGGGGCCTACGAGCAGTACTTC. Its protein product is CASSLEGTGAYEQYF.

The rearrangement uses TRBV19 and TRBJ1-1, with D tentatively TRBD1 (6 bases). Per germline, CDR1 LNHDA and CDR2 SQIVND (reference sequence). The CDR3 length is 12 residues. Deletions cut 10 bases from V and 0 bases from J, with 9 bases between. The CDR3 region is CATTGMNTEAFF. CDR3 nucleotide sequence: TGTGCCACTACAGGGATGAACACTGAAGCTTTCTTT. Looking up the rest from reference TRBV19 and TRBJ1-1 gives the full variable domain: DGGITQSPKYLFRKEGQNVTLSCEQNLNHDAMYWYRQDPGQGLRLIYYSQIVNDFQKGDIAEGYSVSREKKESFPLTVTSAQKNPTAFYLCATTGMNTEAFFGQGTRLTVV.

The chain couples TRBV2 to TRBJ2-1, with 11 bases aligning to TRBD2. CDR1 and CDR2 (germline): SNHLY, FYNNEI. This CDR3 contains 17 residues. V gave up 5 bases and J gave up 2 bases; unmatched junction bases: 8. DNA for the CDR3: TGTGCCAGCAGTAAATATGTACTAGCGGGAGCCTACAATGAGCAGTTCTTC. Translation gives CASSKYVLAGAYNEQFF. The full variable domain, with the rest looked up from reference TRBV2 and TRBJ2-1, is EPEVTQTPSHQVTQMGQEVILRCVPISNHLYFYWYRQILGQKVEFLVSFYNNEISEKSEIFDDQFSVERPDGSNFTLKIRSTKLEDSAMYFCASSKYVLAGAYNEQFFGPGTRLTVL.

J is TRBJ1-4 and V is TRBV7-8, with TRBD1 matching over 10 bases. CDR1 and CDR2 from the germline V gene are SGHVS and FQNEAQ. The CDR3 sequence is 15 residues long. The trim removed 6 bases at V and 7 bases at J, leaving 8 bases unmatched. Here the CDR3 reads CASRNPGTGVEKLFF. The DNA of the CDR3 is TGTGCCAGCAGAAATCCCGGGACAGGGGTTGAAAAACTGTTTTTT.

This clone was recorded once. This chain connects TRBV25-1 to TRBJ2-1; 14 bases match TRBD2. Trimming at V came to 7 bases and at J to 6 bases, leaving 8 bases not matched to a gene. CDR3 length: 16 residues. Germline CDR1 reads MGHDK; CDR2 reads SYGVNS. The DNA for the CDR3 is TGTGCCAGCACGCCGACTAGCGGGAGGGGGGGCAATGAGCAGTTCTTC. This encodes CASTPTSGRGGNEQFF. Combining the CDR3 with reference TRBV25-1 and TRBJ2-1 gives the whole variable domain EADIYQTPRYLVIGTGKKITLECSQTMGHDKMYWYQQDPGMELHLIHYSYGVNSTEKGDLSSESTVSRIRTEHFPLTLESARPSHTSQYLCASTPTSGRGGNEQFFGPGTRLTVL.

The V and J genes are TRBV5-4 and TRBJ2-7; D ambiguous. Trimming shortened V by 3 bases and J by 3 bases, and 19 bases separated the two germline ends. The CDR3 totals 16 residues. Germline-derived CDR1 and CDR2 are SGHNT and YYREEE (reference sequence). The CDR3 DNA follows: TGTGCCAGCAGCTCCACAGTTACCGGCACGATCTACGAGCAGTACTTC. As protein: CASSSTVTGTIYEQYF.

In its sample, this clone was seen a few times. The CDR3 nucleotides are TGTGCCAGCAGCCCCCCCAGTCGGACAGGCCCCTACGAGCAGTACTTC. Translation gives CASSPPSRTGPYEQYF. V and J are TRBV7-8 and TRBJ2-7; TRBD1 matches at 7 bases. The CDR3 sequence is 16 residues long. V trimming: 5 bases; J trimming: 2 bases; junction bases outside the gene matches: 12. Germline CDR1 SGHVS, CDR2 FQNEAQ. Drawing the rest from reference TRBV7-8 and TRBJ2-7, the complete variable domain is GAGVSQSPRYKVAKRGQDVALRCDPISGHVSLFWYQQALGQGPEFLTYFQNEAQLDKSGLPSDRFFAERPEGSVSTLKIQRTQQEDSAVYLCASSPPSRTGPYEQYFGPGTRLTVT.

V is TRBV4-3 and J is TRBJ2-4, with a possible D match to TRBD2 (5 bases). Germline loops: CDR1 LGHNA, CDR2 YSLEER. The CDR3 is made up of 16 amino acids. The V and J ends lost 1 base and 0 bases respectively, with 10 bases between them. DNA for the CDR3: TGCGCCAGCAGCCAAGCGGCGGGCGCAGCCAAAAACATTCAGTACTTC. Its translation: CASSQAAGAAKNIQYF.

V and J are TRBV7-9 and TRBJ1-1, with D unclear. CDR1 is SEHNR and CDR2 is FQNEAQ in the germline V gene (reference sequence). Trimming cost V 1 base and J 2 bases, with 5 bases left between them. The CDR3 runs to 13 residues. In DNA, the CDR3 is TGTGCCAGCAGCTTAGGCAGTAACACTGAAGCTTTCTTT. It codes for CASSLGSNTEAFF.

CDR3 in amino acids: CASWEVGYEQYF. The CDR3 region has the DNA TGTGCCAGCTGGGAGGTCGGCTACGAGCAGTACTTC. This sequence joins TRBV27 and TRBJ2-7; D may be TRBD2 (6 bases). The V gene lost 8 bases and the J gene lost 3 bases, with 11 bases spanning the gap. Germline values: CDR1 MNHEY, CDR2 SMNVEV (reference sequence). The CDR3 contains 12 residues.